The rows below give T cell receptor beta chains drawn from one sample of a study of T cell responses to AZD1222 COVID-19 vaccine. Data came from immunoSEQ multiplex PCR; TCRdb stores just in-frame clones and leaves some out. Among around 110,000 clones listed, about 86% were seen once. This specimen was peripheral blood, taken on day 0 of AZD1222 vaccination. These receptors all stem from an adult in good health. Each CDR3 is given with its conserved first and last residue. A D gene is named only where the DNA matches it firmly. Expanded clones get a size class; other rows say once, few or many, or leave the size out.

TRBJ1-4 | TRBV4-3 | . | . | TGCGCCAGCAGCCAAGTAGGGTTGGGGTCAGGGCCCAGTGAAAAACTGTTTTTT | CASSQVGLGSGPSEKLFF
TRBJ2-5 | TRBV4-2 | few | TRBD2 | TGTGCCAGCAGCCAAGAAGGCGGCGGGAGGCCCAGGACCCAGTACTTC | CASSQEGGGRPRTQYF
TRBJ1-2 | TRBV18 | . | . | TGTGCCAGCTCACCAGGGGCATATAACTATGGCTACACCTTC | CASSPGAYNYGYTF
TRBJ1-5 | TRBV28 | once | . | TGTGCCAGCAGTTTAATAATCAGCCCCCAGCATTTT | CASSLIISPQHF
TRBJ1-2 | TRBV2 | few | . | TGTGCCAGCAGGCGCCAGGGTAGGGATGGCTACACCTTC | CASRRQGRDGYTF
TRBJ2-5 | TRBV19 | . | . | TGTGCCAGTGCGATAGTCGTACAAGAGACCCAGTACTTC | CASAIVVQETQYF
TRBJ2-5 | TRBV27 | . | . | TGTGCCAGCACCCTCCCCGACAGCGCCTCGGAGACCCAGTACTTC | CASTLPDSASETQYF
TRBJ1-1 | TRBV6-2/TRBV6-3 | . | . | TGTGCCAGCAGCCCGAATTGGGGGGAAATGAACACTGAAGCTTTCTTT | CASSPNWGEMNTEAFF
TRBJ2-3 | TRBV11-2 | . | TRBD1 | TGTGCCAGCAGCTCGACAGGGGTAGCCACAGATACGCAGTATTTT | CASSSTGVATDTQYF
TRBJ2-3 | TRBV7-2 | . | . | TGTGCCAGCAGCCCCCAGGGGACGCGTGTTAGCACAGATACGCAGTATTTT | CASSPQGTRVSTDTQYF
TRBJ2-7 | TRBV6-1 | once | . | TGTGCCAGCAGTGAAGGCGGTAGCGCCAGCGAGCAGTACTTC | CASSEGGSASEQYF
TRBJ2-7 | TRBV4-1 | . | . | TGCGCCAGCAGCCAAGTTCGTTCCAGTGGCAGTCTCTACGAGCAGTACTTC | CASSQVRSSGSLYEQYF
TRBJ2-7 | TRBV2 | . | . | TGTGCCAGCAGTGAAGGAAGGTTCGAGCAGTACTTC | CASSEGRFEQYF
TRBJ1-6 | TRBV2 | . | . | TGTGCCAGCAGTGAAGGGGTAGGGGGTGGGAATTCACCCCTCCACTTT | CASSEGVGGGNSPLHF
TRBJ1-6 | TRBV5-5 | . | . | TGTGCCAGCAGCTTGGCGACTCCCACGGGTTCACCCCTCCACTTT | CASSLATPTGSPLHF
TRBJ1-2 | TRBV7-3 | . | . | TGTGCCAGCAGTCTAGGAGATAACTATGGCTACACCTTC | CASSLGDNYGYTF
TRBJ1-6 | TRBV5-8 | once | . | TGTGCCAGCAGCCCCCGTTTGAATTCACCCCTCCACTTT | CASSPRLNSPLHF
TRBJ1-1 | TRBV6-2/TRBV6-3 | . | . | TGTGCCAGCACCCCCGTGGGATCGATGAACACTGAAGCTTTCTTT | CASTPVGSMNTEAFF
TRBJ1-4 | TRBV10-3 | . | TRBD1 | TGTGCCATCAGTGAAACAGGGGAAAACGATGAAAAACTGTTTTTT | CAISETGENDEKLFF
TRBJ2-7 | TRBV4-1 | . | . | TGCGCCAGCAGCCAAGTATTCGGGGACACCTACGAGCAGTACTTC | CASSQVFGDTYEQYF
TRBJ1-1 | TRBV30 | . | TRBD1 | TGTGCCTGGAGGACAGGGGGCGGAGGAGCTTTCTTT | CAWRTGGGGAFF
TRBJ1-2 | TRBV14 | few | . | TGTGCCAGCAGCCAATATCGGGGGGGCTACACCTTC | CASSQYRGGYTF
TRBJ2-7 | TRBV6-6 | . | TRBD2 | TGTGCCAGCAGCGCCCCCCGGGGGGAAACCTACGAGCAGTACTTC | CASSAPRGETYEQYF
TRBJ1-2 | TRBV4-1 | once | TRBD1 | TGCGCCAGCAGCCAAGACCCGACAGGGGGCACCTATGGCTACACCTTC | CASSQDPTGGTYGYTF
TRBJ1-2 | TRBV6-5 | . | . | TGTGCCAGCACCGGGTTTTACCCTAACTATGGCTACACCTTC | CASTGFYPNYGYTF
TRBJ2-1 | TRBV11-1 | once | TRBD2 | TGTGCCAGCAGCTTAGGTTTAGCGGGGGGGTACAATGAGCAGTTCTTC | CASSLGLAGGYNEQFF
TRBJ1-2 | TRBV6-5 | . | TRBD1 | TGTGCCAGCAGGCTAGCCGGACAGGGCGGCTACACCTTC | CASRLAGQGGYTF
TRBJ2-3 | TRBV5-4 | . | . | TGTGCCAGCCAAGGGGGGGGCTACACAGATACGCAGTATTTT | CASQGGGYTDTQYF
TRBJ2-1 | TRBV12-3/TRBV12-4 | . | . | TGTGCCAGCAGTTTTTTGGGACACAATGAGCAGTTCTTC | CASSFLGHNEQFF
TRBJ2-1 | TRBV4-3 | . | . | TGCGCCAGCAGCGCTCTCGGGATAAACAATGAGCAGTTCTTC | CASSALGINNEQFF
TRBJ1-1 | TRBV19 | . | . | TGTGCCAGTAGTTGGGGCTCGGACACTGAAGCTTTCTTT | CASSWGSDTEAFF
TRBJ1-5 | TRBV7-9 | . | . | TGTGCCAGCAGCGTGGGGACTCAAGGGTTACAGGGCCAGCCCCAGCATTTT | CASSVGTQGLQGQPQHF
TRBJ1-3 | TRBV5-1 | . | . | TGCGCCAGCAGGGGGGCCTCATCTGGAAACACCATATATTTT | CASRGASSGNTIYF
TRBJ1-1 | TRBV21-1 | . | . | TGTGCCAGCAGCATGGGACAGGGTTCAGCTTTCTTT | CASSMGQGSAFF
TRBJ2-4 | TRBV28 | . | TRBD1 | TGTGCCAGCAGTGACCGGGACAGGGACGGGCGAGAGTACTTC | CASSDRDRDGREYF
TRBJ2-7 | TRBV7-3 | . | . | TGTGCCAGCAGCCCCTTTGGTCCAGGTACTTCCTACGAGCAGTACTTC | CASSPFGPGTSYEQYF
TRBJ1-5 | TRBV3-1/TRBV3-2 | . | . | TGTGCCAGCAGCCAAGAAGTCCCAGGGGCTAATCAGCCCCAGCATTTT | CASSQEVPGANQPQHF
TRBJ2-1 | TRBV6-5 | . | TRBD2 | TGTGCCAGCAGTTACAGCCTAGCGGACTACAATGAGCAGTTCTTC | CASSYSLADYNEQFF
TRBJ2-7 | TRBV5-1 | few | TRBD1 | TGCGCCAGCAGCTTAAGACTGACAGGGGGCGGCGAGCAGTACTTC | CASSLRLTGGGEQYF
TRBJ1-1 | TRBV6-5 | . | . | TGTGCCAGCAGTTACGGTTCTCATCGGGAAGCTTTCTTT | CASSYGSHREAFF
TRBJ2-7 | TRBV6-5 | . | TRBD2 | TGTGCCAGCAGTCGCGCTGGCGGGGGGGCCTACGAGCAGTACTTC | CASSRAGGGAYEQYF
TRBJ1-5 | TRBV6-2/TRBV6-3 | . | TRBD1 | TGTGCCAGCAGCGAACAGGGGGTCCCCCCTTATAGCAATCAGCCCCAGCATTTT | CASSEQGVPPYSNQPQHF
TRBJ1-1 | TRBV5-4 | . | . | TGTGCCAGCAGCACGAGGCGGGAGAACACTGAAGCTTTCTTT | CASSTRRENTEAFF
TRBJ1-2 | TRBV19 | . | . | TGTGCCAGTAGTAAGGTACGGACTCGAGAGCTCTATGGCTACACCTTC | CASSKVRTRELYGYTF
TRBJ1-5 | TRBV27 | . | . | TGTGCCAGCAGACAAACAGGGTTCTATAGCAATCAGCCCCAGCATTTT | CASRQTGFYSNQPQHF
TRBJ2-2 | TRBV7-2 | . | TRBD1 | TGTGCCAGCAGCCGGGACAGGACCAACACCGGGGAGCTGTTTTTT | CASSRDRTNTGELFF
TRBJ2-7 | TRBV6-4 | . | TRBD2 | TGTGCCAGCAGTGACTTGCGGGAGGACCCCTACGAGCAGTACTTC | CASSDLREDPYEQYF
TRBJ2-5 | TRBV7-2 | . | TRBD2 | TGTGCCAGCAGCTTATATTTCGGGGGGGCGGTCGAGACCCAGTACTTC | CASSLYFGGAVETQYF
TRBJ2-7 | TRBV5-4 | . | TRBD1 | TGTGCCAGCAGCAGGACAGGGGGTGCATCAACTATCTACGAGCAGTACTTC | CASSRTGGASTIYEQYF
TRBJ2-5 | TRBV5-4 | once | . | TGTGCCAGCAGCTTGTGGAGTGAAGAGACCCAGTACTTC | CASSLWSEETQYF
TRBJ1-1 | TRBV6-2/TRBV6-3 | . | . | TGTGCCAGCAGTCGCCTCTACGGGGTTCCTGAAGCTTTCTTT | CASSRLYGVPEAFF
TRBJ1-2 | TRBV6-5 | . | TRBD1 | TGTGCCAGCAGTCAGGGGGGGAACTATGGCTACACCTTC | CASSQGGNYGYTF
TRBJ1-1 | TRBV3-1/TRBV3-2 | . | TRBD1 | TGTGCCAGCAGCCAGGCGTGGTCAGGGGGCAAGGTCGTGAACACTGAAGCTTTCTTT | CASSQAWSGGKVVNTEAFF
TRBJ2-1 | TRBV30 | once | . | TGTGCCTGGAGAGGACTGGGGGAGCAGTTCTTC | CAWRGLGEQFF